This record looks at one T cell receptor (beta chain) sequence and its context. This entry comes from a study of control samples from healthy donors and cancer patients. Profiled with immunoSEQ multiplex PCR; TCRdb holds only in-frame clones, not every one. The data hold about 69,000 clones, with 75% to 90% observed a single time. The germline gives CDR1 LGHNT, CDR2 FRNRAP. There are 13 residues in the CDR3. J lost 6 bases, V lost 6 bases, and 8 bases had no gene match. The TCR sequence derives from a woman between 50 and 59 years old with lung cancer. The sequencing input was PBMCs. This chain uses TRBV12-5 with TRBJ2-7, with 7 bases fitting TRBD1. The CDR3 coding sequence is TGTGCTAGTGGCCTCGACAGACAGGGCGAGCAGTACTTC. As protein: CASGLDRQGEQYF.